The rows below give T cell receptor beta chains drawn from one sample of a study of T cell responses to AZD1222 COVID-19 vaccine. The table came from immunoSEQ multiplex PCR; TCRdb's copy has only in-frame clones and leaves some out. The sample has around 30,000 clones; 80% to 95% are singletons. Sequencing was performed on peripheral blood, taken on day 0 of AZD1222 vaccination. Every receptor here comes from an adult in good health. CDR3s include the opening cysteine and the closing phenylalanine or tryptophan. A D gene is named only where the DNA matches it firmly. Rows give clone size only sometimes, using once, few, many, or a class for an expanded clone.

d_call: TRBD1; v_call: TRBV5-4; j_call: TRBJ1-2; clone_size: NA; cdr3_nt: TGTGCCAGCAGCTTGGAACAGGGGAGCTATGGCTACACCTTC; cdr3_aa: CASSLEQGSYGYTF
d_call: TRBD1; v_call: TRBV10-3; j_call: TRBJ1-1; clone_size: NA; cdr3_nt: TGTGCCATCAGTGAGGGGGGACAGGCACGGACTGAAGCTTTCTTT; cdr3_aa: CAISEGGQARTEAFF
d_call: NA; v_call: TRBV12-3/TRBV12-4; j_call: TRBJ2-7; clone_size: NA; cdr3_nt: TGTGCCAGCAGGAAGACCGGGACCTACGAGCAGTACTTC; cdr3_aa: CASRKTGTYEQYF
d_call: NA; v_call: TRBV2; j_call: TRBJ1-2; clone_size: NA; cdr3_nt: TGTGCCAGCAGCTACCGGTATGGCTACACCTTC; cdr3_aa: CASSYRYGYTF
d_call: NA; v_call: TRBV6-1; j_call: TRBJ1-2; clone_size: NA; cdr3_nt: TGTGCCAGCAGTGAAAGGGGGAAGGGTGGCTACACCTTC; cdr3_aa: CASSERGKGGYTF
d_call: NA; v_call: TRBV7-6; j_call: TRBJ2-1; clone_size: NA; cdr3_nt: TGTGCCAGCAGCTTAATACAGAACAATGAGCAGTTCTTC; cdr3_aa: CASSLIQNNEQFF
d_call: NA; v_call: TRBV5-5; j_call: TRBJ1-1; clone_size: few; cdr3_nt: TGTGCCAGCAGCTTGGGACCGCAAAACACTGAAGCTTTCTTT; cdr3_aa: CASSLGPQNTEAFF
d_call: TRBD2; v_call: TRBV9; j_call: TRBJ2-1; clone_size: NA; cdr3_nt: TGTGCCAGCAGCGTCTCACTAGCGGGGGGTCCGAGCTCCTACAATGAGCAGTTCTTC; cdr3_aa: CASSVSLAGGPSSYNEQFF
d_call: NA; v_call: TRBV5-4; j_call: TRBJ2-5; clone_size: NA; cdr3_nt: TGTGCCTGGGGGCAACAAGAGACCCAGTACTTC; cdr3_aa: CAWGQQETQYF
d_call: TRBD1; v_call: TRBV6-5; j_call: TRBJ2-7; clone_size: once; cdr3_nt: TGTGCCAGCAGTTCTTACAGGGGAATCGAGCAGTACTTC; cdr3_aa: CASSSYRGIEQYF
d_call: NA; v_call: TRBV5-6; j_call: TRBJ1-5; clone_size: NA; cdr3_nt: TGTGCCAGCAGCTTTAGGTCCGGGGTAAGCAATCAGCCCCAGCATTTT; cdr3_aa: CASSFRSGVSNQPQHF
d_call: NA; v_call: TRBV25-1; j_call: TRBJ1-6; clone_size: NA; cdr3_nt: TGTGCCAGCAGTGAGTTCTCCCAGGGTAATTCACCCCTCCACTTT; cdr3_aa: CASSEFSQGNSPLHF
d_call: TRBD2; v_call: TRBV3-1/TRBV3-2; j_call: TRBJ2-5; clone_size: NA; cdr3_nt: TGTGCCAGCAGCCAACCAAGCGGGGGCCAAGAGACCCAGTACTTC; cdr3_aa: CASSQPSGGQETQYF
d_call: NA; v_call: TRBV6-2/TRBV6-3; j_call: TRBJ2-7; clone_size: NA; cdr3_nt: TGTGCCAGCAGTCCAAGTTTAGGGGCGATCCACGAGCAGTACTTC; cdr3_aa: CASSPSLGAIHEQYF
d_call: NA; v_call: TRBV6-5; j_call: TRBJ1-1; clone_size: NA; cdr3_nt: TGTGCCAGCAGTCCTTGGGACCCCCGGATAGAAGCTTTCTTT; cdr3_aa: CASSPWDPRIEAFF
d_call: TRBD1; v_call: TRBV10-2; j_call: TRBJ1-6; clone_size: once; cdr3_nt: TGCGCCAGCAGTGACCGACCTGGACAGGGGGCTCATTCACCCCTCCACTTT; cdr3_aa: CASSDRPGQGAHSPLHF
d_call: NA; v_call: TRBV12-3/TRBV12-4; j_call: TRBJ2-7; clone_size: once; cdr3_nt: TGTGCCAGCAGCCTCGATGGGTGGAACGAGCAGTACTTC; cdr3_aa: CASSLDGWNEQYF
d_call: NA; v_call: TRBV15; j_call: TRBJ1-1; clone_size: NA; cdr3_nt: TGTGCCACCAGCAGAGATGATAGAAGCACTGAAGCTTTCTTT; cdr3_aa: CATSRDDRSTEAFF
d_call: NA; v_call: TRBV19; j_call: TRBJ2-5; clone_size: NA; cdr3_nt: TGTGCCAGTAGTATCGCGAGGGTGGAGACCCAGTACTTC; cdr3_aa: CASSIARVETQYF
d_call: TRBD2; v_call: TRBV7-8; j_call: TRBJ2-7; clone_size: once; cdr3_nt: TGTGCCAGCAGCTTAGCGACGAGCGGGGGGACGTCCTACGAGCAGTACTTC; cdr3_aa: CASSLATSGGTSYEQYF
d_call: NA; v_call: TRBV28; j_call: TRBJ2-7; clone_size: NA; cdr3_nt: TGTGCCAGCAGTCCGGGACACTGGGCCTACGAGCAGTACTTC; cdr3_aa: CASSPGHWAYEQYF
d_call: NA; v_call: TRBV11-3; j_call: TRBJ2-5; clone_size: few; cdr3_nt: TGTGCCAGCAGCTTAGGGGACCGCACTACCCAAGAGACCCAGTACTTC; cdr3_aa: CASSLGDRTTQETQYF
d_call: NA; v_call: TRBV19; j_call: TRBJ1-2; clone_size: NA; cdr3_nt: TGTGCCAGTAGAGGCGATACAGGGACCTATGGCTACACCTTC; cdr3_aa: CASRGDTGTYGYTF
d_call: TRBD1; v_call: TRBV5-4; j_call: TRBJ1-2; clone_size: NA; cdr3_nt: TGTGCCAGCAGCTCAGGGACAGACCGTTATGGCTACACCTTC; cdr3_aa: CASSSGTDRYGYTF
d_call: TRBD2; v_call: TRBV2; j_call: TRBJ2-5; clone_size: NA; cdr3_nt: TGTGCCAGCAGTCCTGGACTAGCGGGGGTCGGGAGGGAGACCCAGTACTTC; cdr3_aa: CASSPGLAGVGRETQYF
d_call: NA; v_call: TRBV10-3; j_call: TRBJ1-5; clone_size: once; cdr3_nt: TGTGCCATCAGTGACCTCGGGACGGGTCCAGACAATCAGCCCCAGCATTTT; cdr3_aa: CAISDLGTGPDNQPQHF
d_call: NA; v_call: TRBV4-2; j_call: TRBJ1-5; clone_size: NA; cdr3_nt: TGTGCCAGCAGCCAAGGTGAATCGGGGTCTAGGCCCCAGCATTTT; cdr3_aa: CASSQGESGSRPQHF
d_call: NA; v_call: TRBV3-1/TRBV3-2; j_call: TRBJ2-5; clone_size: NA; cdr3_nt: TGTGCCAGCAGCCAAGATCCTATTGTGCGGGGAGAGACCCAGTACTTC; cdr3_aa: CASSQDPIVRGETQYF
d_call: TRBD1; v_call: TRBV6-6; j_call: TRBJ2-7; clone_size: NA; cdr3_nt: TGTGCCAGCAGTCCTTTCCCGGGACAGGGGTATACCTACGAGCAGTACTTC; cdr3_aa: CASSPFPGQGYTYEQYF
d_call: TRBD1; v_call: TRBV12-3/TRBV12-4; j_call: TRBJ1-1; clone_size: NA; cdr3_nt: TGTGCCAGCAGCAGGGGGCAGGCCACTGAAGCTTTCTTT; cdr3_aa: CASSRGQATEAFF
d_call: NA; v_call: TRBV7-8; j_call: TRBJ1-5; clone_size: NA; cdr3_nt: TGTGCCAGCAGCTTAGTGGAGGGCAATCAGCCCCAGCATTTT; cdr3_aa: CASSLVEGNQPQHF
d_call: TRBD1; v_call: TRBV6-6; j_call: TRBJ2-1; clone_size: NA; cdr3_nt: TGTGCCACCGGGACAGCCTCCTACAATGAGCAGTTCTTC; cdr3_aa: CATGTASYNEQFF